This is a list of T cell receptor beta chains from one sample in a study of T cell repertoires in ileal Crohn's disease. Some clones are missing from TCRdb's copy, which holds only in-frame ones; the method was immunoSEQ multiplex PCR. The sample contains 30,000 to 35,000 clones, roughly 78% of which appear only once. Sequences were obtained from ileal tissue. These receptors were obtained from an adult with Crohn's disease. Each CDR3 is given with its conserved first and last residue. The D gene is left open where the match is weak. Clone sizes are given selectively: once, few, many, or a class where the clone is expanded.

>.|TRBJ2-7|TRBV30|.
CAWKELAQNYEQYF
TGTGCCTGGAAAGAACTAGCTCAAAACTACGAGCAGTACTTC
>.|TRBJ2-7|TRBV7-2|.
CASSRRGGYEQYF
TGTGCCAGCAGCCGGAGAGGGGGCTACGAGCAGTACTTC
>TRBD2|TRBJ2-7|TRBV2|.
CASSEALQRGYEQYF
TGTGCCAGCAGTGAAGCGCTTCAGCGGGGGTACGAGCAGTACTTC
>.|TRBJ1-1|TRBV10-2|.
CASKTGWNTEAFF
TGCGCCAGCAAGACGGGTTGGAACACTGAAGCTTTCTTT
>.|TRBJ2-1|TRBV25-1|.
CASMSPAYNEQFF
TGTGCCAGCATGTCCCCCGCCTACAATGAGCAGTTCTTC
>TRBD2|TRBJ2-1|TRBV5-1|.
CASSPGLAGLNEQFF
TGCGCCAGCAGCCCGGGACTAGCGGGATTAAATGAGCAGTTCTTC
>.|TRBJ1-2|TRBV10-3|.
CAISEGQRNYGYTF
TGTGCCATCAGTGAGGGACAGCGTAACTATGGCTACACCTTC
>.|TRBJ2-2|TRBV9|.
CASSTRTGELFF
TGTGCCAGCAGTACGCGAACCGGGGAGCTGTTTTTT
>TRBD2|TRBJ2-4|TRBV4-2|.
CASSQAGRGAGNIQYF
TGTGCCAGCAGCCAAGCCGGGAGGGGGGCCGGCAACATTCAGTACTTC
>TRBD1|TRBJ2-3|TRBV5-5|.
CASSLQGGTDTQYF
TGTGCCAGCAGCTTACAGGGGGGCACAGATACGCAGTATTTT
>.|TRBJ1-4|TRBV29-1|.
CSVPQGGKLFF
TGCAGCGTGCCACAGGGAGGGAAACTGTTTTTT
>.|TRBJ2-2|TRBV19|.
CASSMWTASGTGELFF
TGTGCCAGTAGTATGTGGACAGCCTCCGGGACCGGGGAGCTGTTTTTT
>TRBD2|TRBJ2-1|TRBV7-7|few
CASSGGLAGNYNEQFF
TGTGCTAGCAGCGGGGGACTAGCGGGGAATTACAATGAGCAGTTCTTC
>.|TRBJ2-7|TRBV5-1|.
CASSYADHRGVEQYF
TGCGCCAGCAGCTACGCCGACCATCGGGGAGTCGAGCAGTACTTC
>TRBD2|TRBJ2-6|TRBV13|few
CASSLSPSGRAGANVLTF
TGTGCCAGCAGCTTATCTCCTAGCGGGAGGGCTGGGGCCAACGTCCTGACTTTC
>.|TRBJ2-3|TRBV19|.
CASSVGDLPPDTQYF
TGTGCCAGTAGTGTCGGAGATCTACCACCGGATACGCAGTATTTT
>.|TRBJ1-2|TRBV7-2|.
CASSLRAGRGYTF
TGTGCCAGCAGCTTGAGGGCGGGGCGCGGCTACACCTTC
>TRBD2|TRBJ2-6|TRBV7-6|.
CAIIGLALLGANVLTF
TGTGCCATCATAGGACTAGCACTATTGGGGGCCAACGTCCTGACTTTC
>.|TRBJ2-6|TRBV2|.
CASSEEMEGQYLSGANVLTF
TGTGCCAGCAGTGAAGAGATGGAGGGACAGTACCTCTCTGGGGCCAACGTCCTGACTTTC
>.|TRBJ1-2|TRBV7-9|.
CASSLVGQTVYGYTF
TGTGCCAGCAGCTTAGTAGGACAGACGGTCTATGGCTACACCTTC
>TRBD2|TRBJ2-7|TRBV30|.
CAWGSGRDSYEQYF
TGTGCCTGGGGTAGCGGGAGGGATTCCTACGAGCAGTACTTC
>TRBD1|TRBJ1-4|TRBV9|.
CASSAQGATTNEKLFF
TGTGCCAGCAGCGCACAGGGGGCGACAACTAATGAAAAACTGTTTTTT
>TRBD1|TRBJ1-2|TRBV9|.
CASTAQGQGARGYTF
TGTGCCAGCACGGCTCAGGGACAGGGGGCGAGAGGCTACACCTTC
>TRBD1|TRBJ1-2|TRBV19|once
CASTETGRKGSYGYTF
TGTGCCAGTACCGAGACAGGGCGCAAAGGGAGCTATGGCTACACCTTC
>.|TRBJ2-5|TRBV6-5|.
CASSYSIWDTQETQYF
TGTGCCAGCAGTTACTCGATATGGGACACCCAAGAGACCCAGTACTTC
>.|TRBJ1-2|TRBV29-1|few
CSVETTGPTDYGYTF
TGCAGCGTTGAGACCACAGGGCCTACCGACTATGGCTACACCTTC
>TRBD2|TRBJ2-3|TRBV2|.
CASRLRGGPDTQYF
TGTGCCAGCCGTTTGCGGGGGGGACCAGATACGCAGTATTTT
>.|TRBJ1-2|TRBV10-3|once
CANRGDISNYGYTF
TGTGCCAATAGGGGCGACATCTCTAACTATGGCTACACCTTC
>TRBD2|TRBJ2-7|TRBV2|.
CASIEGLAAAYEQYF
TGTGCCAGCATCGAAGGGCTAGCGGCAGCCTACGAGCAGTACTTC
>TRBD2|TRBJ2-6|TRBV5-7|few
CASGPGGGFSSGANVLTF
TGTGCCAGCGGCCCGGGGGGAGGGTTCAGCTCTGGGGCCAACGTCCTGACTTTC
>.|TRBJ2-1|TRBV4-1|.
CASSQEGEGLRDEQFF
TGCGCCAGCAGCCAAGAGGGAGAAGGCCTCCGCGATGAGCAGTTCTTC
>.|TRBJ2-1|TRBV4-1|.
CASSPWRGLNYNEQFF
TGCGCCAGCAGCCCATGGCGGGGGCTTAACTACAATGAGCAGTTCTTC
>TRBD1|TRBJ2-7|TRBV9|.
CASSASLGTGSYEQYF
TGTGCCAGCAGCGCCTCTCTCGGGACAGGGAGCTACGAGCAGTACTTC
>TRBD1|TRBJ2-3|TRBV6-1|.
CASSEGQGADTQYF
TGTGCCAGCAGTGAAGGACAGGGGGCAGATACGCAGTATTTT
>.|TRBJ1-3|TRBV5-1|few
CASSLPGNTIYF
TGCGCCAGCAGCCTTCCTGGAAACACCATATATTTT
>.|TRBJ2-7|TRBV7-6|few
CASSSLTGVSYEQYF
TGTGCCAGCAGCTCGTTGACAGGAGTCTCCTACGAGCAGTACTTC
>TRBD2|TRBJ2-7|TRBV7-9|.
CASSLYATSSREQYF
TGTGCCAGCAGCTTATATGCGACTAGCTCCCGAGAGCAGTACTTC
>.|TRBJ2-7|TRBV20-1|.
CSARASYEQYF
TGCAGTGCCAGGGCCTCTTACGAGCAGTACTTC
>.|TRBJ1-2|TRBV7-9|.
CASSSIAGQSYGYTF
TGTGCCAGCAGCTCGATCGCTGGACAGAGCTATGGCTACACCTTC
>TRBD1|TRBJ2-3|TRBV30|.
CAWTRGQGKTDTQYF
TGTGCCTGGACTCGAGGACAGGGTAAAACAGATACGCAGTATTTT
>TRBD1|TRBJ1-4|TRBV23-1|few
CASSQREGQGLFHATNEKLFF
TGCGCCAGCAGTCAAAGAGAAGGACAGGGGCTATTTCACGCAACTAATGAAAAACTGTTTTTT
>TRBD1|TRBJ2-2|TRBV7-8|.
CASSWGQGLKLFF
TGTGCCAGCAGCTGGGGACAGGGGTTGAAGCTGTTTTTT
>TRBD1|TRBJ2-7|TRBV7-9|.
CASSSWDRGGEEQYF
TGTGCCAGCAGCTCATGGGACAGGGGGGGTGAGGAGCAGTACTTC
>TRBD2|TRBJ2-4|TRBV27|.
CASSPGTSGGRPKNIQYF
TGTGCCAGCAGTCCGGGGACTAGCGGGGGGCGCCCCAAAAACATTCAGTACTTC
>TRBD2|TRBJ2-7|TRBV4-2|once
CASSQELGLAAYEQYF
TGTGCCAGCAGCCAAGAACTGGGACTAGCGGCCTACGAGCAGTACTTC
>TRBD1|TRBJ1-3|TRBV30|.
CAWDPGQGSGNTIYF
TGTGCCTGGGACCCGGGACAGGGTTCTGGAAACACCATATATTTT
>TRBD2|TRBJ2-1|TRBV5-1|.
CASSFSGGADEQFF
TGCGCCAGCAGCTTTAGCGGGGGGGCTGATGAGCAGTTCTTC